Listed below are T cell receptor beta chains from one sample, sequenced in a study of a mutant IDH1 vaccine in newly diagnosed glioma. These receptors' targets are unknown. Profiling relied on immunoSEQ multiplex PCR, and the TCRdb table lists in-frame clones only, not all of them. This sample has about 60,000 clones, with over 70% found just once. The sequencing here drew on PBMCs, taken from a glioma patient whose treatment included an IDH1 peptide vaccine. The receptors originated from a middle-aged man with glioma. The CDR3 runs from the conserved cysteine through the conserved F or W. Each record gives: V gene, clone size, J gene, D gene, CDR3 protein, CDR3 DNA. A D gene is named only where the DNA matches it firmly. Clone size appears in some rows only: once, few, many, or a class for an expanded clone.

V gene: TRBV4-1
clone size: -
J gene: TRBJ2-4
D gene: -
CDR3 protein: CASSQDPYREGAKNIQYF
CDR3 DNA: TGCGCCAGCAGCCAAGACCCTTACAGGGAGGGAGCCAAAAACATTCAGTACTTC

V gene: TRBV11-2
clone size: -
J gene: TRBJ2-5
D gene: -
CDR3 protein: CASSLRTGTQYF
CDR3 DNA: TGTGCCAGCAGCTTAAGGACCGGGACCCAGTACTTC

V gene: TRBV19
clone size: -
J gene: TRBJ1-1
D gene: TRBD1
CDR3 protein: CASSQGTGLVNTEAFF
CDR3 DNA: TGTGCCAGTAGTCAGGGGACAGGGTTGGTGAACACTGAAGCTTTCTTT

V gene: TRBV7-9
clone size: -
J gene: TRBJ2-1
D gene: -
CDR3 protein: CASRRSRGPTNEQFF
CDR3 DNA: TGTGCCAGCAGAAGGAGTCGGGGTCCCACCAATGAGCAGTTCTTC

V gene: TRBV7-6
clone size: -
J gene: TRBJ2-5
D gene: TRBD2
CDR3 protein: CASSSGTSGRAETQYF
CDR3 DNA: TGTGCCAGCAGCTCCGGGACTAGCGGGAGGGCAGAGACCCAGTACTTC

V gene: TRBV19
clone size: -
J gene: TRBJ2-7
D gene: TRBD2
CDR3 protein: CASSIVRAGSSYEQYF
CDR3 DNA: TGTGCCAGTAGTATAGTTCGAGCGGGGAGCTCCTACGAGCAGTACTTC

V gene: TRBV6-1
clone size: -
J gene: TRBJ2-6
D gene: -
CDR3 protein: CASTEGNSGANVLTF
CDR3 DNA: TGTGCCAGCACCGAGGGAAACTCTGGGGCCAACGTCCTGACTTTC

V gene: TRBV7-2
clone size: -
J gene: TRBJ2-7
D gene: TRBD1
CDR3 protein: CASTPGTGVYEQYF
CDR3 DNA: TGTGCCAGCACCCCGGGGACAGGGGTCTACGAGCAGTACTTC

V gene: TRBV2
clone size: once
J gene: TRBJ2-2
D gene: -
CDR3 protein: CASLGDAANTGELFF
CDR3 DNA: TGTGCCAGCCTGGGGGACGCGGCGAACACCGGGGAGCTGTTTTTT

V gene: TRBV20-1
clone size: -
J gene: TRBJ2-5
D gene: -
CDR3 protein: CSASPGETQYF
CDR3 DNA: TGCAGTGCTAGTCCAGGAGAGACCCAGTACTTC

V gene: TRBV25-1
clone size: -
J gene: TRBJ1-1
D gene: -
CDR3 protein: CASSVYDRWNTEAFF
CDR3 DNA: TGTGCCAGCAGTGTATACGACAGGTGGAACACTGAAGCTTTCTTT

V gene: TRBV5-6
clone size: -
J gene: TRBJ1-2
D gene: -
CDR3 protein: CASSPIVGDGYTF
CDR3 DNA: TGTGCCAGCAGTCCAATAGTGGGGGATGGCTACACCTTC

V gene: TRBV7-8
clone size: -
J gene: TRBJ2-1
D gene: -
CDR3 protein: CASSSRGVNEQFF
CDR3 DNA: TGTGCCAGCAGCTCCAGGGGGGTCAATGAGCAGTTCTTC

V gene: TRBV19
clone size: -
J gene: TRBJ2-7
D gene: TRBD2
CDR3 protein: CASSISGRSSYEQYF
CDR3 DNA: TGTGCCAGTAGTATAAGCGGGAGGAGCTCCTACGAGCAGTACTTC

V gene: TRBV7-9
clone size: -
J gene: TRBJ2-7
D gene: TRBD1
CDR3 protein: CASSPDVGGEYF
CDR3 DNA: TGTGCCAGCAGCCCCGATGTAGGGGGCGAATACTTC

V gene: TRBV19
clone size: once
J gene: TRBJ1-1
D gene: -
CDR3 protein: CASRGLMERRGVFDLNTEAFF
CDR3 DNA: TGTGCCAGTAGGGGACTGATGGAACGGAGGGGAGTTTTTGACCTGAACACTGAAGCTTTCTTT

V gene: TRBV9
clone size: few
J gene: TRBJ2-2
D gene: TRBD1
CDR3 protein: CASSVAGTGGELFF
CDR3 DNA: TGTGCCAGCAGCGTAGCTGGGACAGGGGGGGAGCTGTTTTTT

V gene: TRBV29-1
clone size: -
J gene: TRBJ2-2
D gene: TRBD1
CDR3 protein: CSVDRVDTGELFF
CDR3 DNA: TGCAGCGTGGACAGGGTGGACACCGGGGAGCTGTTTTTT

V gene: TRBV28
clone size: -
J gene: TRBJ2-5
D gene: TRBD1
CDR3 protein: CASSISGQGQETQYF
CDR3 DNA: TGTGCCAGCAGTATCTCGGGACAGGGGCAAGAGACCCAGTACTTC

V gene: TRBV28
clone size: few
J gene: TRBJ1-1
D gene: -
CDR3 protein: CASRSPGGMNTEAFF
CDR3 DNA: TGTGCCAGCAGAAGCCCAGGTGGGATGAACACTGAAGCTTTCTTT

V gene: TRBV20-1
clone size: -
J gene: TRBJ1-1
D gene: -
CDR3 protein: CSAKKAVFAFF
CDR3 DNA: TGCAGTGCTAAAAAGGCTGTCTTTGCTTTCTTT

V gene: TRBV7-2
clone size: -
J gene: TRBJ2-7
D gene: TRBD1
CDR3 protein: CASRRGRGEQYF
CDR3 DNA: TGTGCCAGCCGAAGGGGGCGCGGCGAGCAGTACTTC

V gene: TRBV19
clone size: -
J gene: TRBJ2-7
D gene: -
CDR3 protein: CASSISGVYEQYF
CDR3 DNA: TGTGCCAGTAGTATCTCAGGGGTCTACGAGCAGTACTTC